Below, one TCR beta chain is given with its context. V was clipped by 3 bases and J by 6 bases; unmatched bases: 3. CDR3 length: 13 residues. The V gene's germline CDR1 is SEHNR and CDR2 FQNEAQ (reference sequence). The record originates from a study of blood T cell repertoires in COVID-19. Study-wide background: Acute-phase and convalescent COVID-19 samples originated in the United States, Italy and Spain. Sample material is recorded as cDNA or gDNA derived from T cells, B-cell-depleted T cells, or PBMCs.

Study processing details: Scientists estimated how many nucleated cells there were by amplifying reference gene primers. The repertoire was sequenced with immunoSEQ multiplex PCR; TCRdb's copy has only in-frame clones and lacks some. The DNA was the basis for D and trimming; V, J and clone size are from that table. The data show 50,000 to 70,000 clones, 70% to 90% seen once. This TCR was sampled from a human donor with active COVID-19. The donor label of this sample is uncertain. The chain links TRBV7-9 to TRBJ1-1; 8 bases are shared with TRBD1. The specimen sequenced was peripheral blood. The CDR3 loop is CASSFGQGAEAFF. The CDR3 bases are TGTGCCAGCAGCTTCGGACAGGGCGCTGAAGCTTTCTTT. Combining the CDR3 with reference TRBV7-9 and TRBJ1-1 gives the whole variable domain DTGVSQNPRHKITKRGQNVTFRCDPISEHNRLYWYRQTLGQGPEFLTYFQNEAQLEKSRLLSDRFSAERPKGSFSTLEIQRTEQGDSAMYLCASSFGQGAEAFFGQGTRLTVV.